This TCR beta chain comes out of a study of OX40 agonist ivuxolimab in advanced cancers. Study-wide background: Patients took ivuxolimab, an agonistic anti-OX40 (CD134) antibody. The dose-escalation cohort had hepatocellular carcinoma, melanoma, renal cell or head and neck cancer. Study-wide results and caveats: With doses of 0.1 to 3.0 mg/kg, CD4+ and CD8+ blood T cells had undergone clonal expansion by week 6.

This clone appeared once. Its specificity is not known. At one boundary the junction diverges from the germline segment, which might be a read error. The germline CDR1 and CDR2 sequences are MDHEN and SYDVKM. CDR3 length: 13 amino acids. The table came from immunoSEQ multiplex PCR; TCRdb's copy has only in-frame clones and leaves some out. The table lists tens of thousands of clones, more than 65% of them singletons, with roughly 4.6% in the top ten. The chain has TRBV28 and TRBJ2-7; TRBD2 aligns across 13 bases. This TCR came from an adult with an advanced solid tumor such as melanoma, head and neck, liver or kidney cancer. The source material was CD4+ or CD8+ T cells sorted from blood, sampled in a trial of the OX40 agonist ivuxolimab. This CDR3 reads CASIRTSGSYPDF. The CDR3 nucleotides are TGTGCCAGCATCAGGACTAGCGGGAGTTATCCGGACTTC.